This note documents a single TCR beta chain sequence. The authors' processing: The assay estimated nucleated cells by amplifying reference gene primers. Produced via immunoSEQ multiplex PCR; TCRdb's table is partial and in-frame only. V and J calls and clone size are as listed in that table; D and trimming were resolved from the DNA. Of approximately 220,000 clones detected, about 85% appear once; the ten largest clones hold roughly 2.7%. This entry comes from a study of blood T cell repertoires in COVID-19. The study counted Cohort 3 donors as recovered given two negative PCRs, clearance, or symptom resolution. This CDR3 spans 15 amino acids. Trimming shortened V by 5 bases and J by 3 bases, and 16 bases separated the two germline ends. Germline V gene lookup returns CDR1 SGHTA and CDR2 FQGTGA.

V is TRBV7-3 and J is TRBJ1-1, with D hard to call. The sample consisted of PBMCs or T cells enriched from blood (not recorded which). This TCR was sampled from a woman in her thirties who had recovered from COVID-19. The CDR3, as DNA: TGTGCCAGCAGCCTAGCCGGGGTTGTCGACACTGAAGCTTTCTTT. It specifies CASSLAGVVDTEAFF.